This T cell receptor beta chain was sequenced in a study of naive and memory T cell subsets. Study-level points and caveats: The RNA method is potentially sensitive to activation and differentiation changes.

In regard to this clonotype: Its antigen is unidentified.

The SP2 primer and nested alpha and beta constant region primers amplified ligated cDNA in four rounds. TCRdb independently ran MiXCR on the 5' RACE reads; one entry per CDR3 protein. Of about 60,000 distinct CDR3 sequences detected, approximately 8% appear once; the ten largest clones hold less than 20%. A UMI-containing oligonucleotide was joined by 3' ligation to the TCR cDNA template. With V trimmed by 7 bases and J by 6 bases, 7 bases remained unmatched. In germline, CDR1 is MNHEY, CDR2 SMNVEV (reference sequence). The CDR3 runs to 13 residues. The gene calls are TRBV27 and TRBJ1-1, with 8 bases fitting TRBD1. The origin of this receptor is a female donor in good health. This CDR3 is CASTRQGKPEAFF. The CDR3, as DNA: TGTGCCAGCACCCGACAGGGGAAGCCTGAAGCTTTCTTT.